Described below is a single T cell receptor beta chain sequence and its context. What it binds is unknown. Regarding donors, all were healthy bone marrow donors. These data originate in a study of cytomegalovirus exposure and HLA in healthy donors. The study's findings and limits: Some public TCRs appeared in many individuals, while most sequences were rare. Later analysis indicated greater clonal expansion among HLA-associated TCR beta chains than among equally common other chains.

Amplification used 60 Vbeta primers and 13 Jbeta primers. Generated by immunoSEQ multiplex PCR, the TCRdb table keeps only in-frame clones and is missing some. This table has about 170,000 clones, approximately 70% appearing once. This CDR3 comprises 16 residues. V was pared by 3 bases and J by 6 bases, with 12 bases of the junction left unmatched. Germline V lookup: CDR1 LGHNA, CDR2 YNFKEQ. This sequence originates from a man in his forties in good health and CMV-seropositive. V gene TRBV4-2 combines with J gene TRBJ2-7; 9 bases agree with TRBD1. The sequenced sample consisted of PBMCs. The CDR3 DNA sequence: TGTGCCAGCAGCCACTCCTGGGGGACAGGGACCGGCGAGCAGTACTTC. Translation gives CASSHSWGTGTGEQYF.